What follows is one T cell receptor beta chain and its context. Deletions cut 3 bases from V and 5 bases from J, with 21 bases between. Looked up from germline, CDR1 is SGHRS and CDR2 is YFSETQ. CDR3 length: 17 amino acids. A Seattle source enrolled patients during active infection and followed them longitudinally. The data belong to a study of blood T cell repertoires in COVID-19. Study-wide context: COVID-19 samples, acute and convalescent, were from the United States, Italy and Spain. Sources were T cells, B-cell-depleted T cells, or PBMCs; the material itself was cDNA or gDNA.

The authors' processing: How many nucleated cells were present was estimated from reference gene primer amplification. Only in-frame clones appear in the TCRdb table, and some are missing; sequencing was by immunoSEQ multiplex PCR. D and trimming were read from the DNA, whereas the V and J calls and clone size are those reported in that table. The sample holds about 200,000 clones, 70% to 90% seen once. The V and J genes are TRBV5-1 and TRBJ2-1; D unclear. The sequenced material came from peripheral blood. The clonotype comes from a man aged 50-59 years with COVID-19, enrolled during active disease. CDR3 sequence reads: CASSSSPQVISNNEQFF. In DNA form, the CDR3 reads TGCGCCAGCAGCTCCTCCCCGCAAGTTATCTCTAACAATGAGCAGTTCTTC.